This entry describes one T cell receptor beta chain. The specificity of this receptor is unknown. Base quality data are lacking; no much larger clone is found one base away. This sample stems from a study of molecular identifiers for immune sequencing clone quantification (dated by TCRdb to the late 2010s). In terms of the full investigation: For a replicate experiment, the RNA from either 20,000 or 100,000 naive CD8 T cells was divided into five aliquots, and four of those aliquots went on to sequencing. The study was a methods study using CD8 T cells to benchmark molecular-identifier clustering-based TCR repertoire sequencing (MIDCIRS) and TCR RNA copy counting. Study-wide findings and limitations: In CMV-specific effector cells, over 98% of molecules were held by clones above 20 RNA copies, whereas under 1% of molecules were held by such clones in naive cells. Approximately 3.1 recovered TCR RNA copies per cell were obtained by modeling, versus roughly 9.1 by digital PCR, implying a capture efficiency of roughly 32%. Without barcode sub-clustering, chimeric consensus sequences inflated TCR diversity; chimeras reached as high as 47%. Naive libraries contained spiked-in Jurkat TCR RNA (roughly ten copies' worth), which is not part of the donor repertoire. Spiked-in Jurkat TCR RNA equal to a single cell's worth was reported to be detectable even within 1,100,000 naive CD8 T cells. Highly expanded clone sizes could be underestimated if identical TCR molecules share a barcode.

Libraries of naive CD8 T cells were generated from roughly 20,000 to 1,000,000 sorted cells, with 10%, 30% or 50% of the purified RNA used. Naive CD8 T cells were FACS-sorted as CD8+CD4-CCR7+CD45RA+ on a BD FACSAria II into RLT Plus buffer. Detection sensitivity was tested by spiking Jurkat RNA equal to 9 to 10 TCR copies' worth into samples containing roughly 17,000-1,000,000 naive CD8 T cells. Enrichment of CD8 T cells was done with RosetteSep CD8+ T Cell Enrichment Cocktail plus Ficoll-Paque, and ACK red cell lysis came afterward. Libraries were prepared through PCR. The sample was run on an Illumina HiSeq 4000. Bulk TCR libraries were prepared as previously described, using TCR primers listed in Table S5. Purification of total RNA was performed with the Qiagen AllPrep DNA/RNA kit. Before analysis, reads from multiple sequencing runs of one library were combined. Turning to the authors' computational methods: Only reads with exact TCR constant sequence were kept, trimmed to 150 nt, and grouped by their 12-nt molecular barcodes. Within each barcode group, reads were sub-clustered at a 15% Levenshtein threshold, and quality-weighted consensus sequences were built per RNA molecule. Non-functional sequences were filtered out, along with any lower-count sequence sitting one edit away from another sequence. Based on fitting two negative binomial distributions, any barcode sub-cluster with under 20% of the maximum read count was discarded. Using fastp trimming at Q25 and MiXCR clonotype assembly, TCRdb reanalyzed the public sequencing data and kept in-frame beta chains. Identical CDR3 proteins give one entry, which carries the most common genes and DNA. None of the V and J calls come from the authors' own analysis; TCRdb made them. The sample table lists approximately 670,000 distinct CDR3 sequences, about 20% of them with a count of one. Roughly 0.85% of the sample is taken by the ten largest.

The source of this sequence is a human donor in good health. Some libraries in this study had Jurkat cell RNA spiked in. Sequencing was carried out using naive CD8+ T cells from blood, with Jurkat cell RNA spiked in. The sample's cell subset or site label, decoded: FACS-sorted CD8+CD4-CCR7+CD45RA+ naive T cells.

The nucleotides are TGTGCCGAGGCGGATTCCTACGAGCAGTACTTC. Translated, this is CAEADSYEQYF. The V and J segments used are TRBV7-9 and TRBJ2-7; confidence is insufficient to name the D gene. Spanning cysteine to phenylalanine, the CDR3 consists of 11 amino acids. Just the 33-base CDR3 DNA is kept, in frame starting at base 1. V loses 11 bases of germline sequence and J loses 1 base, and the interval between the two ends is 9 bases. The germline V gene (reference sequence) provides CDR1 SEHNR and CDR2 FQNEAQ.